This T cell receptor (beta chain) derives from a study of T-cell reconstitution after alpha-beta-depleted transplantation in children. TCRbeta library preparation incorporated unique molecular identifiers. A single record per CDR3 protein comes from TCRdb applying MiXCR to the PCR reads. The sample yields about 640,000 distinct CDR3 sequences, roughly 13% seen once. The sample here was PBMCs, mostly from graft donor cells, taken 360 days after TCRalphabeta/CD19-depleted stem cell transplant. This TCR was sampled from a male patient between 5 and 17 years old who had a stem cell transplant for acute myeloid leukemia, so the T cells may come from the graft donor.

CDR3 DNA: TGCAGTGCTAGAGATAGGGGGGTGTTTTTT. Translating gives CSARDRGVFF. The chain uses TRBV20-1 and TRBJ2-2; D could derive from TRBD1 or TRBD2 (6 bases each). This CDR3 is built from 10 residues. Germline CDR1 reads DFQATT; CDR2 reads SNEGSKA (reference sequence). Trimming removed 0 bases from V and 15 bases from J, with 8 bases in between.